This TCR beta chain was documented in a study of monozygotic twins with inflammatory bowel disease. Findings and caveats of the study: Immunosuppressive treatments differing between patients may have added repertoire variability.

The total RNA came straight from whole blood, and T cells were not sorted beforehand. On this clonotype: Its antigen is currently unknown.

The germline V gene has CDR1 KGHDR and CDR2 SFDVKD. CDR3 length equals 11 residues. Template-switch reactions added UMIs with a 6-nucleotide sample barcode. Nested PCRs (about 15 and 9 cycles, two total) were applied to TCRalpha and TCRbeta cDNA. Each CDR3 protein gets one entry in TCRdb, which reprocessed the 5' RACE reads and gives no DNA. This sample's table reports roughly 170,000 distinct CDR3 sequences. This receptor was taken from a human donor with ulcerative colitis or Crohn's disease, or a healthy co-twin of an affected twin (not recorded which). The sequencing input was blood. J is TRBJ2-1 and V is TRBV24-1. The CDR3 here is CATSDHNEQFF.